Below are 24 T cell receptor beta chains sequenced from a single sample in a study of regulatory T cells in long-lasting Graves disease. Building the TCR beta libraries relied on iRepertoire HTBI primers, and CDR3 regions underwent Arm-PCR. In TCRdb, the multiplex PCR reads were re-called with MiXCR into one record per CDR3 protein. In the table there are approximately 210,000 distinct CDR3 sequences, approximately 20% of which are singletons. As to time point: newly diagnosed GD, antithyroid drugs for less than 3 months. Generation of the TCR library employed RNA extracted from PBMCs. The starting material was peripheral blood mononuclear cells (PBMCs), obtained at new diagnosis, from a patient treated with antithyroid drugs. These TCRs come from a female donor with Graves disease.

CDR3 DNA sequence: TGCAGTGTTCCGATGAGTTTACAAGAGACCCAGTACTTC. This translates into CSVPMSLQETQYF. The chain joins TRBV20-1 to TRBJ2-5; D is unclear. The CDR3 runs 13 residues. Trimming shortened V by 7 bases and J by 2 bases, and 14 bases separated the two germline ends. From germline, CDR1 is DFQATT and CDR2 SNEGSKA (reference sequence).

V and J are TRBV7-6 and TRBJ1-4, with 9 bases identical to TRBD1. The CDR3 is 16 amino acids. Trimming cost V 3 bases and J 7 bases; bases outside gene matches: 9. In germline, CDR1 is SGHVS, CDR2 FNYEAQ. The CDR3 is CASSLDPGQGGEKLFF. The CDR3 DNA sequence: TGTGCCAGCAGCTTGGATCCGGGACAGGGTGGTGAAAAACTGTTTTTT.

With respect to this clonotype: A single base is all that separates this from a far larger clone, so a read error is likely. The rearrangement links TRBV2 to TRBJ1-1, with TRBD1 identical over 7 bases. The CDR3 loop spans 13 amino acids. The V gene's germline CDR1 is SNHLY and CDR2 FYNNEI. J was trimmed by 4 bases and V by 6 bases; bases with no gene match: 5. CDR3 sequence reads: CASRGQLGTEAFF. CDR3 coding DNA: TGTGCCAGCAGGGGACAGCTGGGCACTGAAGCTTTCTTT.

The V call is TRBV12-3 or TRBV12-4, the J call TRBJ1-4; the D is unclear. The ends were cut back, 5 bases at V and 5 bases at J, with 6 bases in the middle. The CDR3 has 12 residues. CDR3 protein: CASSLENEKLFF. The CDR3 DNA reads TGTGCCAGCAGTCTCGAAAATGAAAAACTGTTTTTT.

This clonotype was seen many times. The chain couples TRBV20-1 to TRBJ2-1, with 7 positions matching TRBD2. Per germline, CDR1 DFQATT and CDR2 SNEGSKA (reference sequence). The length of the CDR3 is 14 residues. V trimming: 3 bases; J trimming: 7 bases; junction bases outside the gene matches: 9. Written as DNA, the CDR3 is TGCAGTGCTAGGTCAAGCGGGACTCTGAATGAGCAGTTCTTC. As protein: CSARSSGTLNEQFF.

To note about this clonotype: A far larger clone is only one base removed, so a read error is likely. The chain couples TRBV2 to TRBJ2-3; unclear D gene. The CDR3 is 14 residues long. CDR1 and CDR2 (germline): SNHLY, FYNNEI. The ends were cut back, 5 bases at V and 3 bases at J, with 12 bases in the middle. CDR3 amino acids: CASSFRLQTDTQYF. CDR3 bases: TGTGCCAGCAGTTTCAGGCTACAAACAGATACGCAGTATTTT. The variable domain in full, with the rest retrieved from reference TRBV2 and TRBJ2-3, is EPEVTQTPSHQVTQMGQEVILRCVPISNHLYFYWYRQILGQKVEFLVSFYNNEISEKSEIFDDQFSVERPDGSNFTLKIRSTKLEDSAMYFCASSFRLQTDTQYFGPGTRLTVL.

This clonotype was recorded many times. V usage is TRBV27 and J usage is TRBJ1-6; D not certain. This CDR3 comprises 16 residues. Trimming left V 8 bases short and J 0 bases short, with 14 bases between. Germline V gives CDR1 MNHEY, CDR2 SMNVEV (reference sequence). CDR3: CASAGLESSYNSPLHF. For the CDR3, the DNA is TGTGCCAGCGCTGGGTTGGAGAGCTCCTATAATTCACCCCTCCACTTT.

A word on this clonotype: A much larger clone lies a single base off, so this may be a read error. The chain combines TRBV20-1 with TRBJ2-4; 12 bases are a match to TRBD2. The CDR3 has 15 residues. V lost 8 bases and J lost 13; bases outside the gene matches: 18. Per the germline V gene, CDR1 is DFQATT and CDR2 is SNEGSKA (reference sequence). The CDR3 reads CSSWPLAGGPYEQYF. CDR3 coding DNA: TGCAGTTCGTGGCCCCTAGCGGGAGGGCCGTATGAGCAGTACTTC.

In its sample, this clonotype was seen a few times. The chain recombines TRBV18 with TRBJ2-7; perhaps TRBD1 as D (6 bases). Germline V lookup: CDR1 KGHSH, CDR2 LQKENI. Trimming stripped 4 bases from V and 6 bases from J, with 10 bases between. The CDR3 runs to 12 residues. CDR3 in DNA: TGTGCCAGCTCACTCAGGGGCGGCGAGCAGTACTTC. This encodes CASSLRGGEQYF.

The chain couples TRBV28 to TRBJ2-3; D is unresolved. The CDR3 is 16 amino acids. Per the germline V gene, CDR1 is MDHEN and CDR2 is SYDVKM. Trimming took off 5 bases at V and 0 bases at J, with 15 bases between the two ends. CDR3 loop: CASSIPNSPSTDTQYF. The CDR3 DNA reads as TGTGCCAGCAGTATACCTAACAGCCCTAGCACAGATACGCAGTATTTT.

This clonotype was recorded many times. The gene calls are TRBV12-3 or TRBV12-4 and TRBJ1-5; D may be TRBD1 (5 bases). V shed 3 bases and J shed 6 bases, with 12 bases lying between them. The CDR3 loop spans 14 amino acids. The CDR3 DNA reads TGTGCCAGCAGTTTGGCAGGGATCGGTCAGCCCCAGCATTTT. As protein: CASSLAGIGQPQHF.

This clonotype showed up many times. This rearrangement joins TRBV2 to TRBJ2-4, with D possibly being TRBD2 (5 bases). The V and J ends lost 3 bases and 0 bases respectively, with 6 bases between them. From germline, CDR1 is SNHLY and CDR2 FYNNEI. The CDR3 length is 14 residues. This CDR3 reads CASSDGLAKNIQYF. The CDR3 DNA is TGTGCCAGCAGTGACGGACTAGCCAAAAACATTCAGTACTTC.

V and J are TRBV7-9 and TRBJ1-5; no clear D. The CDR3 runs to 17 residues. Looked up from germline, CDR1 is SEHNR and CDR2 is FQNEAQ (reference sequence). V lost 1 base and J 0 bases, leaving 13 bases between the germline ends. The CDR3 here is CASSLVSPFSSNQPQHF. CDR3 in DNA: TGTGCCAGCAGCTTAGTATCCCCCTTCAGTAGCAATCAGCCCCAGCATTTT.

This clonotype was detected ten times or more. The chain couples TRBV11-2 to TRBJ2-5; D is unclear. V lost 5 bases, J lost 1 base, and 5 bases lay in between. Germline assignment: CDR1 SGHAT and CDR2 FQNNGV. The CDR3 runs 12 residues. For the CDR3, the DNA is TGTGCCAGCAGCGGCCTCCAAGAGACCCAGTACTTC. As protein: CASSGLQETQYF. The full variable domain, rest sourced from reference TRBV11-2 and TRBJ2-5, is EAGVAQSPRYKIIEKRQSVAFWCNPISGHATLYWYQQILGQGPKLLIQFQNNGVVDDSQLPKDRFSAERLKGVDSTLKIQPAKLEDSAVYLCASSGLQETQYFGPGTRLLVL.

This clonotype was counted at least ten times. The chain joins TRBV24-1 to TRBJ2-2; TRBD1 matches 12 bases. Per germline, CDR1 KGHDR and CDR2 SFDVKD. The CDR3 is made up of 15 amino acids. The V gene end was trimmed by 7 bases and the J gene end by 6 bases; junction bases not matched to a gene: 5. In nucleotides, the CDR3 is TGTGCCACCAGGCCCGGGACAGGGGGCCCCGGGGAGCTGTTTTTT. Translated: CATRPGTGGPGELFF.

This clonotype appeared many times. V and J are TRBV29-1 and TRBJ2-1; D is perhaps TRBD1 or TRBD2 (5 bases each). Trimming pared 0 bases from V and 0 bases from J, leaving 12 bases between. CDR1 is SQVTM, CDR2 ANQGSEA, per germline. CDR3 length equals 16 residues. In DNA, the CDR3 is TGCAGCGTTGAAGATTCGGGACGGACCTCCTACAATGAGCAGTTCTTC. Translated: CSVEDSGRTSYNEQFF.

In this sample, this clonotype turned up a few times. The gene calls are TRBV5-4 and TRBJ1-2; D is unclear. The CDR3 contains 14 residues. Between the trimmed V and J ends, which lost 6 bases and 0 bases, there was a span of 12 bases. CDR1 and CDR2 (germline): SGHNT, YYREEE (reference sequence). The CDR3 nucleotides are TGTGCCAGCATTTGGACGGAAGCTAACTATGGCTACACCTTC. It is translated as CASIWTEANYGYTF.

The V and J genes are TRBV9 and TRBJ2-7; TRBD2 matches 16 bases. V lost 7 bases to trimming and J lost 4 bases; unmatched junction nucleotides: 8. Germline V gene lookup returns CDR1 SGDLS and CDR2 YYNGEE. The CDR3 consists of 16 residues. The CDR3 nucleotides are TGTGCCAGCGGAGGGACTAGCGGGAGGGCCGGGTACGAGCAGTACTTC. Residues: CASGGTSGRAGYEQYF.

This clonotype was seen ten or more times. The CDR3 bases are TGTGCCAGTAGTATAGATCCACAGGGGTCTGCAGCTTTCTTT. It yields the protein CASSIDPQGSAAFF. V gene TRBV19 combines with J gene TRBJ1-1; 7 bases agree with TRBD1. This CDR3 has 14 amino acids. V shed 0 bases and J 10 bases; nucleotides not matched to a gene: 8. The V gene's germline CDR1 is LNHDA and CDR2 SQIVND (reference sequence).

This clonotype was recorded at least ten times. The chain couples TRBV7-2 to TRBJ2-7; no clear D gene. V was pared by 5 bases and J by 6 bases, with 14 bases between. Germline-derived CDR1 and CDR2 are SGHTA and FQGNSA. This CDR3 contains 13 residues. CDR3 region: CASSPRQSREQYF. Written as DNA, the CDR3 is TGTGCCAGCAGCCCCCGGCAGTCTCGCGAGCAGTACTTC.

This clonotype was counted a few times. Just one base apart from a much larger clone, this may be a read error. The chain carries TRBV5-1 and TRBJ2-1; a weak D match, TRBD1 (5 bases). The CDR3 has 15 amino acids. Deletions cut 0 bases from V and 9 bases from J, with 16 bases between. Germline values: CDR1 SGHRS, CDR2 YFSETQ. DNA of the CDR3: TGCGCCAGCAGCTTGGTCAGCAGGGCCTCTGGTGAGCAGTTCTTC. Amino acid sequence: CASSLVSRASGEQFF.

Of note for this clonotype: This may come from a read error, since a much larger clone is one base off. The J gene is TRBJ1-4, the V gene TRBV11-2; D gene ambiguous. The V end was cut by 6 bases, the J end by 3 bases, with 17 bases between. There are 16 residues in the CDR3. Germline CDR1 is SGHAT and CDR2 is FQNNGV. The CDR3 sequence is CASSRGWGASNEKLFF. DNA for the CDR3: TGTGCCAGCAGTCGGGGATGGGGTGCATCTAATGAAAAACTGTTTTTT.

Ten or more counts support this clonotype. The rearrangement links TRBV7-2 to TRBJ1-2; D is undetermined. The V end lost 4 bases, the J end lost 4 bases, and 7 bases lay between the germline ends. Germline V CDR1 and CDR2: SGHTA, FQGNSA. This CDR3 is built from 12 residues. The CDR3 loop reads CASSSMSYGYTF. DNA for the CDR3: TGTGCCAGCAGCTCAATGAGCTATGGCTACACCTTC.

This clonotype was counted a few times. The chain combines TRBV6-2 or TRBV6-3 with TRBJ1-4; D remains unclear. Between the trimmed V and J ends, which lost 5 bases and 8 bases, there was a span of 18 bases. The CDR3 contains 15 residues. The germline CDR1 and CDR2 sequences are MNHEY and SVGEGT. CDR3 sequence reads: CASSPTRPGREKLFF. The DNA for the CDR3 is TGTGCCAGCAGTCCTACTCGACCGGGGAGGGAAAAACTGTTTTTT.